This TCR beta chain derives from a study of shared clonotypes between healthy human individuals. Across the whole study: Researchers assigned three CD4 naive, three CD4 memory, two CD8 naive and one CD8 memory plate to each donor. Study-level points and caveats: It was the non-shared clonotypes that had lower generation probabilities than clonotypes shared by all four donors.

Of note for this clone: Its antigen is unidentified.

Per the germline V gene, CDR1 is MDHEN and CDR2 is SYDVKM. The V gene lost 4 bases and the J gene lost 0 bases, with 13 bases spanning the gap. The CDR3 totals 15 residues. The split of CD4+ cells yielded CD45RA+ naive and CD45RA-negative memory subsets. The data were produced by immunoSEQ multiplex PCR, yet TCRdb's version contains in-frame clones alone and is incomplete. The sample yields about 2.4 million clones, roughly 93% seen once. This TCR derives from a man aged 18-30 years in good health. Some clones in this sample may be carry-over from other donors' samples. The chain employs TRBV28 and TRBJ2-7; D not resolved. Material for sequencing was naive CD4+ T cells from PBMCs. Subset meaning: CD45RA+ positively selected. CDR3 region: CASSSAPLSSYEQYF. Here the CDR3 DNA reads TGTGCCAGCAGTTCAGCCCCGTTGAGCTCCTACGAGCAGTACTTC.